Listed below are T cell receptor beta chains from one sample, sequenced in a study of shared clonotypes between healthy human individuals. Measured with immunoSEQ multiplex PCR; TCRdb has only the in-frame clones, and not every one. This sample has roughly 1 million clones, with more than 75% found just once. The specimen sequenced was memory CD4+ T cells from PBMCs. All receptors derive from a man aged 18 to 29 in good health. Some clones in this sample may be carry-over from other donors' samples. CDR3s include the opening cysteine and the closing phenylalanine or tryptophan. The D gene is left open where the match is weak. Size is omitted from some rows. Given values are once, few, many or a class for expanded clones.

NA | 15 | TRBJ1-3 | TRBV5-1 | NA | TGCGCCAGCAGCTTAGGCAAGCCCTCTGGAAACACCATATATTTT | CASSLGKPSGNTIYF
NA | 13 | TRBJ2-2 | TRBV6-6 | NA | TGTGCCAGCAGTTATGGGGCCACCGGGGAGCTGTTTTTT | CASSYGATGELFF
NA | 14 | TRBJ1-1 | TRBV11-3 | NA | TGTGCCAGCAGCTTATCTGGGATGAACACTGAAGCTTTCTTT | CASSLSGMNTEAFF
NA | 16 | TRBJ1-3 | TRBV9 | NA | TGTGCCAGCAGCAGTAGTCCCACGGGGCCTGGAAACACCATATATTTT | CASSSSPTGPGNTIYF
NA | 16 | TRBJ1-5 | TRBV15 | NA | TGTGCCACCAGCAGAGCAGCCGATTTATTCAATCAGCCCCAGCATTTT | CATSRAADLFNQPQHF
NA | 15 | TRBJ2-2 | TRBV7-7 | NA | TGTGCCAGCAGCTCCGACATATTTAACACCGGGGAGCTGTTTTTT | CASSSDIFNTGELFF
TRBD2 | 20 | TRBJ2-2 | TRBV4-2 | NA | TGTGCCAGCAGCCAAGAGCCGGGACTAGCGGGAGCAGTATCCACCGGGGAGCTGTTTTTT | CASSQEPGLAGAVSTGELFF
TRBD2 | 14 | TRBJ2-1 | TRBV7-3 | once | TGTGCCAGCAGCCACACCACTCTAGCGGGTGAGCAGTTCTTC | CASSHTTLAGEQFF
NA | 15 | TRBJ2-7 | TRBV4-1 | NA | TGCGCCAGCAGCCAAGTCTCTACAGGAACCTACGAGCAGTACTTC | CASSQVSTGTYEQYF
NA | 14 | TRBJ2-3 | TRBV4-3 | NA | TGCGCCAGCAGCCAAAGTGACGGCACAGATACGCAGTATTTT | CASSQSDGTDTQYF
TRBD1 | 14 | TRBJ2-7 | TRBV27 | NA | TGTGCCAGCAGTTCCCGGACAGGGCTTAAGGAGCAGTACTTC | CASSSRTGLKEQYF
TRBD2 | 16 | TRBJ2-5 | TRBV9 | NA | TGTGCCAGCAGCGTAGCTCCTAGCGGGGCTCAAGAGACCCAGTACTTC | CASSVAPSGAQETQYF
NA | 13 | TRBJ2-7 | TRBV25-1 | once | TGTGCCAGCATTTCAGGGTACGCGCACGAGCAGTACTTC | CASISGYAHEQYF
TRBD2 | 15 | TRBJ2-5 | TRBV7-3 | NA | TGTGCCAGCAGCCCGACTAGCGGGATGAGAGAGACCCAGTACTTC | CASSPTSGMRETQYF
NA | 15 | TRBJ2-5 | TRBV5-6 | NA | TGTGCCAGCAGCTTGTCTTTGGGGTATGAGGAGACCCAGTACTTC | CASSLSLGYEETQYF
TRBD2 | 16 | TRBJ2-2 | TRBV2 | NA | TGTGCCAGCAGTGAAGACAGAGCGGGAGGCACCGGGGAGCTGTTTTTT | CASSEDRAGGTGELFF
NA | 15 | TRBJ2-3 | TRBV28 | NA | TGTGCCAGCAGTTTGACCAGCGGTGTTACAGATACGCAGTATTTT | CASSLTSGVTDTQYF
TRBD2 | 15 | TRBJ2-7 | TRBV9 | NA | TGTGCCAGCAGCGGAAGACTAGCGGGAGTTCACGAGCAGTACTTC | CASSGRLAGVHEQYF
NA | 14 | TRBJ2-3 | TRBV15 | once | TGTGCCACCAGCAGGGGTGTCGGGCCAGATACGCAGTATTTT | CATSRGVGPDTQYF
TRBD1 | 16 | TRBJ1-5 | TRBV28 | NA | TGTGCCAGCAGGCAACACAGGGGACCCCACAATCAGCCCCAGCATTTT | CASRQHRGPHNQPQHF
NA | 12 | TRBJ2-3 | TRBV28 | NA | TGTGCCAGCAGTTTTGGGGGAGATACGCAGTATTTT | CASSFGGDTQYF
NA | 15 | TRBJ2-1 | TRBV29-1 | NA | TGCAGCGTTGAAGCGAGGACAACAAGCTACAATGAGCAGTTCTTC | CSVEARTTSYNEQFF
NA | 14 | TRBJ2-7 | TRBV27 | NA | TGTGCCAGCAGTTCCAGGGCGTACGGCTACGAGCAGTACTTC | CASSSRAYGYEQYF
TRBD1 | 16 | TRBJ2-7 | TRBV5-1 | NA | TGCGCCAGCAGCCACTCTGGGACAGGGCTAGGCTACGAGCAGTACTTC | CASSHSGTGLGYEQYF
TRBD2 | 15 | TRBJ2-1 | TRBV6-5 | once | TGTGCCAGCAGCAAGGGACTAGCGGCTTACAATGAGCAGTTCTTC | CASSKGLAAYNEQFF
NA | 16 | TRBJ2-3 | TRBV6-1 | few | TGTGCCAGCAGTGAAGCGAGTGGTAGCGGCACAGATACGCAGTATTTT | CASSEASGSGTDTQYF
NA | 13 | TRBJ1-5 | TRBV6-6 | few | TGTGCCAGCAGTTACGGGGGGAAACAGCCCCAGCATTTT | CASSYGGKQPQHF
NA | 13 | TRBJ2-7 | TRBV2 | few | TGTGCCAGCGAGGACAGCTCTCCCTACGAGCAGTACTTC | CASEDSSPYEQYF
NA | 14 | TRBJ1-2 | TRBV2 | NA | TGTGCCAGCAGGGAAGGTCGAGCTAACTATGGCTACACCTTC | CASREGRANYGYTF
NA | 16 | TRBJ2-1 | TRBV28 | NA | TGTGCCAGCAGGTCCCAGGGGACAGCGGGAAACAATGAGCAGTTCTTC | CASRSQGTAGNNEQFF
TRBD2 | 15 | TRBJ2-1 | TRBV11-2 | few | TGTGCCAGCAGCTTAGCGGGAGGAAGCTACAATGAGCAGTTCTTC | CASSLAGGSYNEQFF
NA | 20 | TRBJ2-3 | TRBV4-2 | NA | TGTGCCAGCAGCCGAAATCAACAGGGCGGGAGTGCCGGGGGGACAGATACGCAGTATTTT | CASSRNQQGGSAGGTDTQYF
TRBD2 | 16 | TRBJ2-1 | TRBV5-8 | once | TGTGCCAGCAGCTTGGGGTACAGCGGGGATTACAATGAGCAGTTCTTC | CASSLGYSGDYNEQFF
TRBD2 | 16 | TRBJ2-1 | TRBV9 | once | TGTGCCAGCAGCCCACGGGGGAGCGGGGTGGAAAATGAGCAGTTCTTC | CASSPRGSGVENEQFF
TRBD1 | 12 | TRBJ1-1 | TRBV29-1 | NA | TGCAGCGTTGAAAAACAGGGGGTTGAAGCTTTCTTT | CSVEKQGVEAFF
NA | 15 | TRBJ2-7 | TRBV4-2 | NA | TGTGCCAGCAGCCAAGATGCAGGGATCCCCTACGAGCAGTACTTC | CASSQDAGIPYEQYF
NA | 14 | TRBJ1-2 | TRBV6-4 | NA | TGTGCCAGCAGTGCCCAGGTGGGCTACTATGGCTACACCTTC | CASSAQVGYYGYTF
TRBD2 | 15 | TRBJ2-7 | TRBV5-4 | NA | TGTGCCAGCAGCCAAGCGGGAGGACTGAACTACGAGCAGTACTTC | CASSQAGGLNYEQYF
TRBD2 | 17 | TRBJ2-5 | TRBV5-1 | NA | TGCGCCAGCAGCTGGGGACTAGCGGGAGCGTACCAAGAGACCCAGTACTTC | CASSWGLAGAYQETQYF
TRBD1 | 15 | TRBJ1-2 | TRBV5-1 | NA | TGCGCCAGCAGCCCAACCGGGACAGGGGGCGGTGGCTACACCTTC | CASSPTGTGGGGYTF
NA | 13 | TRBJ2-5 | TRBV7-9 | once | TGTGCCAGCAGCTTGACAGACCAAGAGACCCAGTACTTC | CASSLTDQETQYF
NA | 16 | TRBJ1-2 | TRBV4-3 | few | TGCGCCAGCAGCCAAGACGTACGGGGGTTTAACTATGGCTACACCTTC | CASSQDVRGFNYGYTF
NA | 12 | TRBJ2-3 | TRBV7-9 | NA | TGTGCCAGCAGCACTTTCCTGGATACGCAGTATTTT | CASSTFLDTQYF
NA | 16 | TRBJ1-3 | TRBV14 | NA | TGTGCCAGCAGCCAAGATCGGGGGTTTTCCGCAAACACCATATATTTT | CASSQDRGFSANTIYF
NA | 15 | TRBJ2-7 | TRBV27 | NA | TGTGCCAGCAGTTTAAGGGAGCCAGGGGCCTACGAGCAGTACTTC | CASSLREPGAYEQYF
NA | 14 | TRBJ2-2 | TRBV29-1 | few | TGCAGCGTTTTTCAGACTTCGAACACCGGGGAGCTGTTTTTT | CSVFQTSNTGELFF
NA | 13 | TRBJ2-1 | TRBV11-1 | NA | TGTGCCAGCAGCTTGGGCCGCAACAATGAGCAGTTCTTC | CASSLGRNNEQFF
NA | 16 | TRBJ2-4 | TRBV18 | few | TGTGCCAGCTCACCTCGCGAGGAAGGGGCCAAAAACATTCAGTACTTC | CASSPREEGAKNIQYF
NA | 12 | TRBJ2-7 | TRBV7-2 | once | TGTGCCAGCAGCTCGAACACCTACGAGCAGTACTTC | CASSSNTYEQYF
NA | 14 | TRBJ1-3 | TRBV28 | once | TGTGCCAGCAGTCAATCAGGAATAGGAAACACCATATATTTT | CASSQSGIGNTIYF
TRBD2 | 19 | TRBJ2-1 | TRBV19 | NA | TGTGCCAGTAGTAGACTACGGAGTGGGGAGCGGGGCTCCTACAATGAGCAGTTCTTC | CASSRLRSGERGSYNEQFF